The present TCR beta chain was sequenced within a study of cytomegalovirus exposure and HLA in healthy donors. PCR amplification relied on 60 Vbeta primers (plus 13 Jbeta primers). Sequenced by immunoSEQ multiplex PCR; TCRdb stores in-frame clones only, minus some. The repertoire includes 140,000 to 150,000 clones, about 72% of them detected once, and 3.5% to 5% sits in the top ten. Germline V gene sequence: CDR1 LNHDA, CDR2 SQIVND (reference sequence). The CDR3 has 13 residues. The V and J ends lost 7 bases and 5 bases respectively, with 14 bases between them. This clone was seen only once. Source material: PBMCs. The TCR comes from a man between 60 and 75 years old in good health and CMV-seronegative. The chain carries TRBV19 and TRBJ2-5; weak D call: TRBD1 (5 bases). The CDR3: CASKKGIEETQYF. Written as DNA, the CDR3 is TGTGCCAGTAAGAAGGGGATTGAGGAGACCCAGTACTTC.